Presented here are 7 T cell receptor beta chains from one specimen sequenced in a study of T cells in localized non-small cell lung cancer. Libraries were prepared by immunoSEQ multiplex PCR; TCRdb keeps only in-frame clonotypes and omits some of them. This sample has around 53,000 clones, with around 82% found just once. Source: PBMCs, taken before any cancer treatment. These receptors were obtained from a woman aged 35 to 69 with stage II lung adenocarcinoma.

The DNA for the CDR3 is TGTGCCAGCAGCGGACATCTGAACACTGAAGCTTTCTTT. Translation gives CASSGHLNTEAFF. The chain combines TRBV11-3 with TRBJ1-1; D is possibly TRBD1 (5 bases). This CDR3 spans 13 amino acids. Germline CDR1 is SGHNT and CDR2 is YENEEA. Trimming stripped 5 bases from V and 0 bases from J, with 7 bases between.

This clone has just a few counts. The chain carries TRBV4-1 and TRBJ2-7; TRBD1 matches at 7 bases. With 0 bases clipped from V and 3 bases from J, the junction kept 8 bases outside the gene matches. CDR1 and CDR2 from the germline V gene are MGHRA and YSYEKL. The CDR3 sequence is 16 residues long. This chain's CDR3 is CASSQDRGTDVYEQYF. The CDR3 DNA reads TGCGCCAGCAGCCAAGATAGGGGGACAGACGTCTACGAGCAGTACTTC.

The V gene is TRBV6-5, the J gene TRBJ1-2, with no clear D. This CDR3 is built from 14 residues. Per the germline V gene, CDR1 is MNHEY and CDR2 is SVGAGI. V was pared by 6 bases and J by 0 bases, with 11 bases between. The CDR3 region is CASSARETNYGYTF. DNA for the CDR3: TGTGCCAGCAGCGCTAGGGAGACTAACTATGGCTACACCTTC.

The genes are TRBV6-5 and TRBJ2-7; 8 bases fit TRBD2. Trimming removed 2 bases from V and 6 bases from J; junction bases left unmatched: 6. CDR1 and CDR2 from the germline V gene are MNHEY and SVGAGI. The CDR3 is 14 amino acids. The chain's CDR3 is CASSYGTRSVEQYF. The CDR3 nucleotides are TGTGCCAGCAGTTACGGGACTAGATCGGTCGAGCAGTACTTC.

This CDR3 is CASSYERGRAGELFF. In DNA, the CDR3 is TGTGCCAGCAGTTACGAGAGGGGAAGGGCCGGGGAGCTGTTTTTT. This chain joins TRBV6-5 and TRBJ2-2; D possibly uses TRBD1 or TRBD2 (5 bases each). Trimming shortened V by 2 bases and J by 6 bases, and 13 bases separated the two germline ends. Looked up from germline, CDR1 is MNHEY and CDR2 is SVGAGI. This CDR3 spans 15 amino acids.

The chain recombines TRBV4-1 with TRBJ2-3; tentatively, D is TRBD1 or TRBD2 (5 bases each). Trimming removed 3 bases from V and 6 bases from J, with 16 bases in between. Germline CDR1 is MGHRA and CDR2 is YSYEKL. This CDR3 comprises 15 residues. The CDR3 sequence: CASSQKRDPGDTQYF. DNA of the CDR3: TGCGCCAGCAGCCAGAAGAGGGACCCTGGGGATACGCAGTATTTT.

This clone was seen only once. The CDR3 sequence: CSASEDIQYF. CDR3 nucleotides: TGCAGTGCTAGTGAAGACATTCAGTACTTC. The rearrangement links TRBV20-1 to TRBJ2-4; D gene unclear. V was pared by 3 bases and J by 8 bases, with 5 bases between. Germline CDR1 and CDR2: DFQATT and SNEGSKA (reference sequence). The CDR3 has 10 residues.